The clone carrying this TCR beta chain was recorded many times. The antigen is not known. TCRdb independently ran MiXCR on the multiplex PCR reads; one entry per CDR3 protein. The repertoire consists of approximately 140,000 distinct CDR3 sequences, with approximately 32% occurring once and the leading ten covering less than 2.5%. This entry is derived from a study of breast tumors, draining lymph nodes, adjacent tissues. Study-level points and caveats: Tumor TCR diversity was below lymph nodes but above nontumor tissue. Most tumor T cells seemingly derive from lymph node, then expand in tumor. That most tumor T cells come from lymph nodes remained unproven.

Germline CDR1 reads DFQATT; CDR2 reads SNEGSKA (reference sequence). The CDR3 runs 16 residues. The V gene lost 3 bases and the J gene lost 0 bases, with 12 bases spanning the gap. Axillary draining lymph nodes of breast cancer patients supplied the node samples. The specimen sequenced was axillary lymph node tissue. The receptor was isolated from a female donor with breast cancer. Some clones in this sample may be carry-over from other donors' samples. This chain uses TRBV20-1 with TRBJ1-6; D gene ambiguous. CDR3 in amino acids: CSASAVVSSYNSPLHF. DNA for the CDR3: TGCAGTGCTAGTGCAGTTGTCAGCTCCTATAATTCACCCCTCCACTTT.